The 10 T cell receptor beta chains given below trace back to one sample, sequenced in a study of post-analysis software for immune sequencing data. The study's findings and limits: Among a handful of TRBV segments more frequent in patients than controls were TRBV5-6, TRBV5-1 and TRBV20-1.

These receptors' targets are unknown. Unique molecular identifiers were carried by the TCR beta cDNA libraries. TCRdb analysed the PCR reads with MiXCR anew, one entry per CDR3 protein. The sample has hundreds of thousands of distinct CDR3 sequences; 25% to 30% are singletons. The sample taken for sequencing was blood. Receptor source: a girl under 18 with multiple sclerosis.

Notes on this clonotype: The junction shows a germline mismatch at one end, possibly a read error. The V gene is TRBV7-2, the J gene TRBJ2-5, with 8 bases identical to TRBD2. Gene TRBJ2-7 matches the end of the DNA better, so the J call may be wrong. The CDR3 consists of 14 residues. CDR1 SGHTA and CDR2 FQGNSA come from the germline V gene. DNA for the CDR3: TGTGCCTGCAGCTTAGCGGGGACTAACTACGAGCAGTACTTC. This gives the protein CACSLAGTNYEQYF.

The chain couples TRBV7-8 to TRBJ2-5; D possibly corresponds to TRBD1 (7 bases). The length of the CDR3 is 15 residues. Germline CDR1 SGHVS, CDR2 FQNEAQ. V dropped 6 bases and J dropped 4 bases, with 18 bases sitting between them. Here the CDR3 reads CASSYSRGEGETQYF. In DNA, the CDR3 is TGTGCCAGCAGTTACAGCAGGGGGGAAGGAGAGACCCAGTACTTC.

This clonotype was observed a few times. The gene calls are TRBV7-6 and TRBJ2-1; TRBD1 is a possible D gene (5 bases). The germline V gene has CDR1 SGHVS and CDR2 FNYEAQ. CDR3 size: 14 residues. The V and J ends lost 0 bases and 7 bases respectively, with 10 bases between them. The CDR3 loop is CASSLAAGLNEQFF. The CDR3 region has the DNA TGTGCCAGCAGCTTAGCCGCAGGGTTGAATGAGCAGTTCTTC.

DNA for the CDR3: TGCAGCGTTGAATGGAGCACAGATACGCAGTATTTT. Protein: CSVEWSTDTQYF. The V gene is TRBV29-1, the J gene TRBJ2-3; D ambiguous. Germline CDR1 reads SQVTM; CDR2 reads ANQGSEA. The V gene lost 2 bases and the J gene lost 0 bases, with 3 bases spanning the gap. The CDR3 is 12 amino acids.

This clonotype was counted only a few times. CDR3 residues: CASSPAGVQYF. CDR3 DNA: TGTGCCAGCAGCCCTGCCGGGGTACAGTACTTC. This chain connects TRBV12-3 or TRBV12-4 to TRBJ2-5, with D tentatively TRBD2 (5 bases). Deletions cut 6 bases from V and 11 bases from J, with 13 bases between. CDR3 length: 11 amino acids.

In its sample, this clonotype was seen many times. The gene calls are TRBV29-1 and TRBJ2-3; D ambiguous. CDR1 is SQVTM, CDR2 ANQGSEA, per germline. V lost 6 bases, J lost 2 bases, and 9 bases lay in between. The CDR3 has 12 residues. Written as DNA, the CDR3 is TGCAGCGTGCTGACCTCCACAGATACGCAGTATTTT. This sequence encodes CSVLTSTDTQYF.

Only a few counts were recorded for this clonotype. The chain uses TRBV6-5 and TRBJ2-3; 8 nucleotides align to TRBD2. This CDR3 is built from 16 residues. V shed 5 bases and J 6 bases; nucleotides not matched to a gene: 13. The V gene's germline CDR1 is MNHEY and CDR2 SVGAGI. CDR3 DNA: TGTGCCAGCAGTATAGGGCGGCGGGGGGTGGGGGATACGCAGTATTTT. It is translated as CASSIGRRGVGDTQYF.

This sequence joins TRBV27 and TRBJ2-1; 14 bases agree with TRBD2. CDR3 size: 16 residues. CDR1 is MNHEY and CDR2 is SMNVEV in the germline V gene (reference sequence). Trimming cost V 2 bases and J 5 bases; bases outside gene matches: 2. CDR3 bases: TGTGCCAGCAGTTTAGTGGGACTAGCGGGGGACAATGAGCAGTTCTTC. Its translation: CASSLVGLAGDNEQFF.

The chain links TRBV20-1 to TRBJ1-1; tentatively, D is TRBD1 (6 bases). This CDR3 region has 13 residues. Germline lookup yields CDR1 DFQATT and CDR2 SNEGSKA (reference sequence). Deletions cut 3 bases from V and 1 base from J, with 9 bases between. For the CDR3, the DNA is TGCAGTGCTAGGCCGGACAGGAACACTGAAGCTTTCTTT. The encoded protein is CSARPDRNTEAFF.

This clonotype was observed a few times. V gene TRBV6-5 combines with J gene TRBJ2-5, with D unresolved. The CDR3 totals 15 residues. V dropped 0 bases and J dropped 5 bases, with 13 bases sitting between them. Germline CDR1 MNHEY, CDR2 SVGAGI. CDR3 coding DNA: TGTGCCAGCAGTTACTCGAACGGACGTGGGGAGACCCAGTACTTC. It codes for CASSYSNGRGETQYF.